Here is one T cell receptor (beta chain) with its context. Its antigen remains unknown. Clones were read by immunoSEQ multiplex PCR, and TCRdb kept only the in-frame ones, dropping some. The table has roughly 180,000 clones, around 90% seen once; the top ten hold approximately 2%. The data were obtained in a study of T cell responses to AZD1222 COVID-19 vaccine. Findings and limits, study-wide: Baseline seropositivity occurred in only six AZD1222 recipients. The donor cohort was predominantly white British with a female majority, and clonal diversity may have been underestimated. Repertoire collection took place solely once the T cell response had peaked.

The CDR3 is made up of 14 amino acids. V dropped 5 bases and J dropped 8; count of bases not matched to a gene: 6. Germline V CDR1 and CDR2: MNHEY, SVGEGT. The receptor was derived from an adult in good health. Material: peripheral blood, obtained on day 0 of AZD1222 vaccination. This sequence joins TRBV6-2 or TRBV6-3 and TRBJ2-1; 10 positions agree with TRBD2. CDR3 protein: CASSKGLAVDEQFF. The CDR3 nucleotides read TGTGCCAGCAGTAAAGGACTAGCGGTGGATGAGCAGTTCTTC.